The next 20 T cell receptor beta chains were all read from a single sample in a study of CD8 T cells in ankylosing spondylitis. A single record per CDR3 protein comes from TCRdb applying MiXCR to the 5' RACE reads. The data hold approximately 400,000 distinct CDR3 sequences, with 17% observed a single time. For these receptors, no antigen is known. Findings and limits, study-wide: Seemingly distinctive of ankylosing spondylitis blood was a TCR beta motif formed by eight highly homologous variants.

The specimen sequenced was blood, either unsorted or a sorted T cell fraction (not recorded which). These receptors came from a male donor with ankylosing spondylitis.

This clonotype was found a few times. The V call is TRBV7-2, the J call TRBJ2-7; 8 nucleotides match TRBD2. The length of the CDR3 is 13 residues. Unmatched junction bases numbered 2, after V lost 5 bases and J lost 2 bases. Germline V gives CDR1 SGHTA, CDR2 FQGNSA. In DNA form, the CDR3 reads TGTGCCAGCAGCCCACTAGCGGCCTACGAGCAGTACTTC. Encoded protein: CASSPLAAYEQYF.

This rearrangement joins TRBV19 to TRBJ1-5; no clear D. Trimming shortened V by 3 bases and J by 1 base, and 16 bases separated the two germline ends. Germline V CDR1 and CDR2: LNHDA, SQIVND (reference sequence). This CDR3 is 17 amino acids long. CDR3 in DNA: TGTGCCAGTAGTATTCCCTATTTTGGCACCAGCAATCAGCCCCAGCATTTT. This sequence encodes CASSIPYFGTSNQPQHF. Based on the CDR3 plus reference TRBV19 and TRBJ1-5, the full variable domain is DGGITQSPKYLFRKEGQNVTLSCEQNLNHDAMYWYRQDPGQGLRLIYYSQIVNDFQKGDIAEGYSVSREKKESFPLTVTSAQKNPTAFYLCASSIPYFGTSNQPQHFGDGTRLSIL.

The DNA for the CDR3 is TGTGCCAGCAGCTTAGCGAGCGGGAGGCCCTACAATGAGCAGTTCTTC. It encodes CASSLASGRPYNEQFF. V gene TRBV7-9 combines with J gene TRBJ2-1; 9 bases agree with TRBD2. J lost 2 bases, V lost 0 bases, and 2 bases had no gene match. The V gene's germline CDR1 is SEHNR and CDR2 FQNEAQ (reference sequence). CDR3 length: 16 residues. The full variable domain, in which reference TRBV7-9 and TRBJ2-1 provide the parts outside the CDR3, is DTGVSQNPRHKITKRGQNVTFRCDPISEHNRLYWYRQTLGQGPEFLTYFQNEAQLEKSRLLSDRFSAERPKGSFSTLEIQRTEQGDSAMYLCASSLASGRPYNEQFFGPGTRLTVL.

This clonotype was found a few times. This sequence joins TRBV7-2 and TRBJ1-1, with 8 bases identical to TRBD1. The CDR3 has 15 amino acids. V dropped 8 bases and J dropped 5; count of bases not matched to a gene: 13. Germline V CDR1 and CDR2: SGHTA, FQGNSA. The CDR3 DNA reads TGTGCCAGCGCGTTTGGGGGACAGGCTAAGACTGAAGCTTTCTTT. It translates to CASAFGGQAKTEAFF.

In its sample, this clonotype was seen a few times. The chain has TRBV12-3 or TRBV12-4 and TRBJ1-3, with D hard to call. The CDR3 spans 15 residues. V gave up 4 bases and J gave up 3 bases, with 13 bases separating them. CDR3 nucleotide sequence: TGTGCCAGCAGTTGGTCTGCGGCAGGTGGAAACACCATATATTTT. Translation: CASSWSAAGGNTIYF.

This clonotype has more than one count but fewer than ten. This chain's CDR3 is CASSFTGRVLQPQHF. CDR3 bases: TGTGCCAGCAGTTTCACCGGCAGGGTACTTCAGCCCCAGCATTTT. The rearrangement joins TRBV12-3 or TRBV12-4 to TRBJ1-5; a possible D gene is TRBD1 (5 bases). Trimming shortened V by 3 bases and J by 6 bases, and 15 bases separated the two germline ends. The CDR3 has 15 amino acids.

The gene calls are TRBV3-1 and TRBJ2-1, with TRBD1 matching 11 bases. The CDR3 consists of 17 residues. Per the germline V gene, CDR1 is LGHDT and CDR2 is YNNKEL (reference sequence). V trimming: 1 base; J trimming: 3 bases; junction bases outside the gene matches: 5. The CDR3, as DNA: TGTGCCAGCAGCCAAGTGACGGGACAGGGGGGCTACAATGAGCAGTTCTTC. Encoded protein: CASSQVTGQGGYNEQFF.

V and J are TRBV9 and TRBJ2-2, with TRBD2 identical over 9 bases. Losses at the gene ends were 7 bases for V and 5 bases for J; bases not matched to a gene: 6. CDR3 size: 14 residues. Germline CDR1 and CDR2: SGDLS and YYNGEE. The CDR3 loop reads CASGWAGGTGELFF. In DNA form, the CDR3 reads TGTGCCAGCGGCTGGGCGGGAGGGACCGGGGAGCTGTTTTTT.

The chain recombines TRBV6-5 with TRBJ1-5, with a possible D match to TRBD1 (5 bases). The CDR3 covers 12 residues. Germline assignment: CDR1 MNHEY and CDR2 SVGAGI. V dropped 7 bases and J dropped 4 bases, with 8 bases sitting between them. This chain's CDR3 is CASNRINQPQHF. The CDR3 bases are TGTGCCAGCAACAGGATAAATCAGCCCCAGCATTTT.

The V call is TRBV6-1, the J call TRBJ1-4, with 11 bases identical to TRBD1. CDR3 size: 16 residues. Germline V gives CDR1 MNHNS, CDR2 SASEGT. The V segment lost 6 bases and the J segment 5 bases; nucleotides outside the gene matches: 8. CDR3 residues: CASRGDRGTSNEKLFF. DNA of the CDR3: TGTGCCAGCAGGGGGGACAGGGGGACGTCAAATGAAAAACTGTTTTTT.

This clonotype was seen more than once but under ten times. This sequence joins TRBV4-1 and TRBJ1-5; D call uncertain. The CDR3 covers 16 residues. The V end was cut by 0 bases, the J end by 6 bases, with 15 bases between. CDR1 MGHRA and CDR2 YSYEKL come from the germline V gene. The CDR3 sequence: CASSQEAGSWGQPQHF. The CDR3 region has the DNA TGCGCCAGCAGCCAAGAGGCCGGGTCCTGGGGTCAGCCCCAGCATTTT.

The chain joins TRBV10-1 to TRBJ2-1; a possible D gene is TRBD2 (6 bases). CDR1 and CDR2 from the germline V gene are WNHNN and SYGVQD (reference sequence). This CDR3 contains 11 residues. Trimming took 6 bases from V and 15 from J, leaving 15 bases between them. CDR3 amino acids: CASSKGGGTFF. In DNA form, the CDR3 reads TGCGCCAGCAGCAAGGGCGGAGGGACGTTCTTC.

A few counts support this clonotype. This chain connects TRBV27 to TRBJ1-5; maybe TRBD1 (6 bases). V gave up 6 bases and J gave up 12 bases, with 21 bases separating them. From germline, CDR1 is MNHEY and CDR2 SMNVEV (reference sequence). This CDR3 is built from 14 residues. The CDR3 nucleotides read TGTGCCAGCAGCCCCTTAGGACAGATAGGGCTCCAGCATTTT. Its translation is CASSPLGQIGLQHF.

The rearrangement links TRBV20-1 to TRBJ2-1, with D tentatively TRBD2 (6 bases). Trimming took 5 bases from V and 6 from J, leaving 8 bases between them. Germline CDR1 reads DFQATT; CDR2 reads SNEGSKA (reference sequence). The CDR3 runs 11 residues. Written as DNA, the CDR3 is TGCAGTGCTGAAGCGGGCAATGAGCAGTTCTTC. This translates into CSAEAGNEQFF.

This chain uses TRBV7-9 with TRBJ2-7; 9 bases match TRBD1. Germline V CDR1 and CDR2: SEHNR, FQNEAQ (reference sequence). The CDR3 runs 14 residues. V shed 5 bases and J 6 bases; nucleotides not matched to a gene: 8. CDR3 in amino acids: CASSPGTGRFEQYF. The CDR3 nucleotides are TGTGCCAGCAGCCCCGGGACAGGGCGGTTCGAGCAGTACTTC.

This chain's CDR3 is CASSPQDRVTGYTF. CDR3 coding DNA: TGTGCCAGCAGCCCTCAGGACAGGGTGACTGGCTACACCTTC. The chain couples TRBV7-9 to TRBJ1-2, with TRBD1 identical over 8 bases. Germline CDR1 and CDR2: SEHNR and FQNEAQ (reference sequence). With V trimmed by 5 bases and J by 7 bases, 9 bases remained unmatched. This CDR3 comprises 14 residues.

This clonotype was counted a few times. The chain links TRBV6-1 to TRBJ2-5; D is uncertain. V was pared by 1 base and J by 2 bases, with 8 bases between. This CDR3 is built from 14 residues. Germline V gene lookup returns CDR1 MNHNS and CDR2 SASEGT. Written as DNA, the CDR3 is TGTGCCAGCAGTGAAGTCCGCCCACAAGAGACCCAGTACTTC. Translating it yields CASSEVRPQETQYF.

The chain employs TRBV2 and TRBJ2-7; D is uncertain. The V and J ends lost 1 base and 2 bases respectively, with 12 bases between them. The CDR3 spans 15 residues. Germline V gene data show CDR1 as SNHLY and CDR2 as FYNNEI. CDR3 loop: CASSEGLMFTYEQYF. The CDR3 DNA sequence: TGTGCCAGCAGTGAAGGGTTGATGTTTACCTACGAGCAGTACTTC.

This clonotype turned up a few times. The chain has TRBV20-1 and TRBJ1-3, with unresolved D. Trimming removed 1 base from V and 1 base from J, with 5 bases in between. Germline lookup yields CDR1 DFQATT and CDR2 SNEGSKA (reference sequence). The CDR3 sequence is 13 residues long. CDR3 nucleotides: TGCAGTGCTAGAGTCAGTTCTGGAAACACCATATATTTT. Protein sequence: CSARVSSGNTIYF.

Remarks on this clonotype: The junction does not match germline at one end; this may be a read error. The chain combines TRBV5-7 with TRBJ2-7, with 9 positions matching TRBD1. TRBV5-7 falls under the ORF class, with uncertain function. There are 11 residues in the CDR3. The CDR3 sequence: CASSPGQGRHF. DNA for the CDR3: TGTGCCAGCAGCCCGGGACAGGGCAGGCACTTC.